One sample yielded the 11 T cell receptor beta chains listed below, sequenced in a study of cytomegalovirus exposure and HLA in healthy donors (dated by TCRdb to about 2017). Receptor libraries were prepared by the immunoSEQ multiplex PCR assay. The multiplex PCR relied on a mix of 60 forward primers for TCR Vbeta segments and 13 reverse primers for TCR Jbeta segments. TCRdb retrieved this table from immuneACCESS and kept in-frame rearrangements only. Not all clones are present; in checked studies, unresolved V genes account for under half, and no reason is known for the remainder. Here the sample has some 200,000 clones; around 76% occur a single time. In total, the top ten clones hold 2% to 2.5% of the sample. The source material was PBMCs. Receptors originate from a woman aged 25 to 39 in good health and CMV-seropositive.

V usage is TRBV6-5 and J usage is TRBJ1-1; D gene unclear. The ends were cut back, 2 bases at V and 0 bases at J, with 10 bases in the middle. This CDR3 has 15 amino acids. Germline V gene data show CDR1 as MNHEY and CDR2 as SVGAGI. The CDR3 here is CASSYASNLNTEAFF. The CDR3 region has the DNA TGTGCCAGCAGTTACGCGTCAAATCTGAACACTGAAGCTTTCTTT.

This clone has a single count. The chain employs TRBV19 and TRBJ1-5; a weak D match, TRBD1 (6 bases). The germline V gene has CDR1 LNHDA and CDR2 SQIVND (reference sequence). CDR3 length equals 16 residues. V was clipped by 4 bases and J by 6 bases, with 19 bases between them. The CDR3 is CASSTLFTGTGQPQHF. For the CDR3, the DNA is TGTGCCAGTAGTACCCTCTTTACAGGGACGGGTCAGCCCCAGCATTTT.

V gene TRBV5-1 combines with J gene TRBJ2-7; 8 bases are shared with TRBD1. The CDR3 totals 15 residues. The germline gives CDR1 SGHRS, CDR2 YFSETQ. Trimming removed 0 bases from V and 3 bases from J; junction bases left unmatched: 5. CDR3: CASSLDEGQGYEQYF. CDR3 nucleotides: TGCGCCAGCAGCTTGGACGAAGGACAGGGCTACGAGCAGTACTTC.

CDR3 region: CASSLRRLGRTDTQYF. CDR3 bases: TGTGCCAGCAGTTTGAGGAGGTTAGGGCGTACAGATACGCAGTATTTT. V is TRBV27 and J is TRBJ2-3; D perhaps matches TRBD2 (5 bases). The CDR3 covers 16 residues. Trimming removed 3 bases at V and 3 bases at J, with 16 bases between. The germline V gene encodes CDR1 MNHEY and CDR2 SMNVEV (reference sequence).

The V gene is TRBV9, the J gene TRBJ2-2; 11 bases match TRBD2. The CDR3 is 15 amino acids. V lost 2 bases and J lost 4; bases outside the gene matches: 1. The germline V gene has CDR1 SGDLS and CDR2 YYNGEE. CDR3 sequence reads: CASSVLAGGTGELFF. DNA of the CDR3: TGTGCCAGCAGCGTCCTAGCGGGAGGCACCGGGGAGCTGTTTTTT.

The rearrangement joins TRBV9 to TRBJ1-1; D gene ambiguous. This CDR3 has 15 residues. Per the germline V gene, CDR1 is SGDLS and CDR2 is YYNGEE. The V end was cut by 0 bases, the J end by 4 bases, with 13 bases between. The CDR3 nucleotides read TGTGCCAGCAGCGTAGACCCTCAAGATAGCACTGAAGCTTTCTTT. Amino acids: CASSVDPQDSTEAFF.

The chain recombines TRBV5-6 with TRBJ2-1; D is possibly TRBD2 (6 bases). This CDR3 has 12 amino acids. The ends were cut back, 5 bases at V and 6 bases at J, with 9 bases in the middle. CDR1 is SGHDT and CDR2 is YYEEEE in the germline V gene. The chain's CDR3 is CASRSGGNEQFF. CDR3 nucleotides: TGTGCCAGCAGGTCCGGGGGCAATGAGCAGTTCTTC.

The genes are TRBV9 and TRBJ2-5; 13 positions agree with TRBD2. The CDR3 extends over 15 amino acids. CDR1 and CDR2 (germline): SGDLS, YYNGEE. The V gene end was trimmed by 5 bases and the J gene end by 5 bases; junction bases not matched to a gene: 6. CDR3 amino acids: CASSTSGGAFETQYF. CDR3 DNA: TGTGCCAGCAGTACTAGCGGGGGGGCTTTTGAGACCCAGTACTTC.

This clone was seen only once. The V call is TRBV28, the J call TRBJ2-3; a possible D gene is TRBD1 (6 bases). Trimming took 6 bases from V and 0 from J, leaving 13 bases between them. The CDR3 is 15 amino acids. CDR1 MDHEN and CDR2 SYDVKM come from the germline V gene. As DNA, the CDR3 is TGTGCCAGCAGGCCGGACAGCCTTAGCACAGATACGCAGTATTTT. Protein product: CASRPDSLSTDTQYF.

The CDR3 nucleotides read TGTGCCAGCAGCCGTCCCAATGAGCAGTTCTTC. Encoded protein: CASSRPNEQFF. The chain joins TRBV7-9 to TRBJ2-1; D is ambiguous. This CDR3 is 11 amino acids long. From germline, CDR1 is SEHNR and CDR2 FQNEAQ (reference sequence). Trimming took 5 bases from V and 6 from J, leaving 5 bases between them.

The J gene is TRBJ1-1, the V gene TRBV9; no firm D call. Germline CDR1 reads SGDLS; CDR2 reads YYNGEE. Trimming removed 0 bases from V and 0 bases from J, with 9 bases in between. The CDR3 spans 15 residues. CDR3 region: CASSVGAALNTEAFF. Here the CDR3 DNA reads TGTGCCAGCAGCGTAGGAGCCGCGCTGAACACTGAAGCTTTCTTT. The complete variable domain, with remaining parts taken from reference TRBV9 and TRBJ1-1, reads DSGVTQTPKHLITATGQRVTLRCSPRSGDLSVYWYQQSLDQGLQFLIQYYNGEERAKGNILERFSAQQFPDLHSELNLSSLELGDSALYFCASSVGAALNTEAFFGQGTRLTVV.